The subject of this entry is one T cell receptor (beta chain). Run at survey level, the immunoSEQ assay was version v3.0. Profiling relied on immunoSEQ multiplex PCR, and the TCRdb table lists in-frame clones only, not all of them. The table includes 32,000 or so clones, approximately 90% detected once. CDR1 and CDR2 from the germline V gene are GTSNPN and SVGIG (reference sequence). Trimming removed 2 bases from V and 6 bases from J, with 17 bases in between. The CDR3 covers 16 residues. This sample was included in a study of long-term antiretroviral therapy in people with HIV. Donors needed at least one pre-ART PBMC sample plus at least two post-ART samples.

The TCR was taken from a man aged 45-65 years with HIV. The material was unsorted PBMCs, obtained 3.2 years before starting antiretroviral therapy. The rearrangement uses TRBV30 and TRBJ1-6, with D possibly matching TRBD1 (6 bases). The CDR3 DNA sequence: TGTGCCTGGAGTTTACCCCCCCGGACAGTTAATTCACCCCTCCACTTT. Its protein product is CAWSLPPRTVNSPLHF.